This T cell receptor (beta chain) stems from a study of blood T cell repertoires in COVID-19. The CDR3 covers 19 residues. Germline V gives CDR1 MRHNA, CDR2 SNTAGT. Trimming cost V 0 bases and J 2 bases; bases outside gene matches: 11. Some clones are missing from TCRdb's copy, which holds only in-frame ones; the method was immunoSEQ multiplex PCR. Of around 24,000 clones in the sample, around 80% were seen once. Sequencing used peripheral blood. The receptor was derived from a woman of 80 years or more with acute or convalescent COVID-19. The rearrangement links TRBV6-4 to TRBJ2-7, with 12 positions matching TRBD2. In nucleotides, the CDR3 is TGTGCCAGCAGTGACTCGAAGCTAGCGGGGGGGCCTAACCCCTACGAGCAGTACTTC. It yields the protein CASSDSKLAGGPNPYEQYF.